This TCR beta chain was profiled in a study of pediatric ulcerative colitis. The rectum was sampled with one to two pinch biopsies at colonoscopy. Germline V gene sequence: CDR1 LGHNA, CDR2 YNFKEQ. The CDR3 has 14 amino acids. V lost 4 bases, J lost 9 bases, and 16 bases lay in between. Measured with immunoSEQ multiplex PCR; TCRdb has only the in-frame clones, and not every one. The top ten hold over 8.5% of the sample, which has about 37,000 clones, 75% seen once. The sample consisted of gut tissue. The receptor was isolated from a boy aged 5-17 years with severe ulcerative colitis. This chain uses TRBV4-2 with TRBJ2-1; D call uncertain. In DNA form, the CDR3 reads TGTGCCAGCAGCCGAACAGCTGGCGTGGGTGAGCAGTTCTTC. Protein product: CASSRTAGVGEQFF.